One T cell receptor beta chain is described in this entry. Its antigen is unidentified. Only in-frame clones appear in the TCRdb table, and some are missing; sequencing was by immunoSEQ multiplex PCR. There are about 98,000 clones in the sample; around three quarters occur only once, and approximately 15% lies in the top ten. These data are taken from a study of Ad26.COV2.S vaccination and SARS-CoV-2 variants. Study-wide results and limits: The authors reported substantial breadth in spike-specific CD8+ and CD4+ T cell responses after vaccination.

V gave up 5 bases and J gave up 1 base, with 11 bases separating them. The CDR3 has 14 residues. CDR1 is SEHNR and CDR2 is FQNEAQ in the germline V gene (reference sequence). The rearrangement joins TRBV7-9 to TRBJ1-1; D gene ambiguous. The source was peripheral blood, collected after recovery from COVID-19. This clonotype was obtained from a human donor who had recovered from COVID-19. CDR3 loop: CASSLGVANTEAFF. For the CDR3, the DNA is TGTGCCAGCAGCCTCGGGGTGGCGAACACTGAAGCTTTCTTT.